This TCR beta chain was identified during a study of identical twins' blood T cells (dated by TCRdb to about 2013). Background for the entire study: Roughly 50 million Illumina reads were obtained across approximately 12 libraries, comprising six alpha-chain and six beta-chain libraries. TCR alpha and beta chain repertoires of three pairs of monozygous twins were compared using next-generation sequencing to assess genetic influence on repertoire formation. The full study reports these points: Among the most abundant TCRbeta clonotypes, every donor shared more CDR3 sequences with her own twin than with unrelated donors. The proposed role of the TCRalpha J segment in MHC recognition during thymic selection was stated to require validation by independent studies. Because the twins were reared together, environmental influences could not be ruled out as the explanation for twin similarity. Twin pairs were reported to be markedly more alike in V gene usage than unrelated donors were, even when looking at non-selected out-of-frame TCRbeta clonotypes. The count of CDR3 clonotypes shared by two donors depended mainly on the product of the two donors' cloneset sizes, and twins did not clearly depart from this trend.

V and J are truncated by 5 bases and 4 bases respectively, leaving an intervening sequence of 17 bases. The CDR3 sequence holds 14 residues, the cysteine and phenylalanine included. Only the CDR3 DNA is retained, 42 bases long and in frame from the first base. Sequences SQVTM (CDR1) and ANQGSEA (CDR2) are obtained from the germline V gene. Donors were six healthy women forming three monozygous twin pairs. All three twin pairs had been reared together, and it was thought likely that the same infectious agents and vaccines had been met by these twin pairs. TCR cDNA libraries were prepared from RNA that had been isolated from peripheral blood mononuclear cells. There are a few counts of this clonotype. What this receptor recognizes is not known. No base qualities exist here, and no much larger clone lies one base off it. The library came from 5' RACE. The sequencer listed for this sample is Illumina Genome Analyzer IIx. To prepare the RNA-based TCR cDNA libraries, a previously described protocol was followed, with several modifications. To prevent cross-contamination, sample-specific barcodes were added to both ends of each TCR cDNA library during cDNA synthesis and amplification. The study's processing was this. Between about 85,000 and nearly 550,000 clonotypes were identified per individual, with about 2.2 to 4 million CDR3-containing reads per library. Reads with improper barcode index combinations were discarded, after which clonesets were built for each library with the MiTCR software. While assembling CDR3 clonotypes, MiTCR corrected PCR and sequencing errors and either filtered or rescued low-quality reads. Artificial out-of-frame clonotypes were mapped to in-frame sequences, with one indel allowed in the CDR3, and then removed. Similarity of V and J gene usage between donors was measured as Jensen-Shannon divergence divided by mean entropy. TCRdb passed the public sequencing reads through fastp at Q25 and MiXCR, retaining productive beta sequences. Rows merge per CDR3 protein into single entries with the most common DNA and genes. These V and J calls are TCRdb output, not the study's own analysis. This sample lists 350,000 to 450,000 distinct CDR3 sequences; approximately 30% were detected once. About 6.1% of the sample is in the top ten clones.

Sequencing used PBMCs. Recombination linked TRBV29-1 to TRBJ1-1; the best D guess is TRBD1, with 5 bases matching. The TCR comes from a woman aged 18 to 49 in good health. The bases read TGCAGCGTTATCAGGGATCAGAGGCGCACTGAAGCTTTCTTT. Its protein is CSVIRDQRRTEAFF.